Following are 25 T cell receptor beta chains from one sample sequenced in a study of T cells in Graves' hyperthyroidism and ophthalmopathy. Regions amplified from RNA transcripts were the TCR beta CDR3 regions. HTBI primers were the set used in a first-round RT-PCR of the TCR CDR3. Via MiXCR, TCRdb re-called the multiplex PCR reads, giving one row per CDR3 protein. The sample includes a few hundred thousand distinct CDR3 sequences, about half of them seen just once. The sequenced sample consisted of peripheral blood or thyroid tissue (not recorded which). All receptors derive from a woman under 30 with Graves' hyperthyroidism.

The CDR3 reads CATPPRTGDGGYTF. CDR3 nucleotides: TGTGCCACCCCTCCTAGGACAGGGGATGGTGGCTACACCTTC. The chain joins TRBV24-1 to TRBJ1-2; 9 bases are shared with TRBD1. V lost 9 bases, J lost 7 bases, and 11 bases stayed unmatched. The CDR3 runs 14 residues. Germline V CDR1 and CDR2: KGHDR, SFDVKD.

The rearrangement links TRBV7-2 to TRBJ1-2; TRBD1 aligns across 10 bases. V dropped 5 bases and J dropped 2; count of bases not matched to a gene: 8. The CDR3 totals 16 residues. Germline V CDR1 and CDR2: SGHTA, FQGNSA. As DNA, the CDR3 is TGTGCCAGCAGCATCGGACAGGGGGACGGCAACTATGGCTACACCTTC. This gives the protein CASSIGQGDGNYGYTF. Combining the CDR3 with reference TRBV7-2 and TRBJ1-2 gives the whole variable domain GAGVSQSPSNKVTEKGKDVELRCDPISGHTALYWYRQSLGQGLEFLIYFQGNSAPDKSGLPSDRFSAERTGGSVSTLTIQRTQQEDSAVYLCASSIGQGDGNYGYTFGSGTRLTVV.

Concerning this clonotype itself: Mismatch with germline at one junction end may stem from a read error. The chain carries TRBV10-3 and TRBJ1-1, with a weak D call TRBD1 (6 bases). This CDR3 is 16 amino acids long. In germline, CDR1 is ENHRY, CDR2 SYGVKD. The CDR3 sequence: CASSSYTQGMNTEAFF. CDR3 coding DNA: TGTGCCAGCAGTTCCTATACCCAGGGGATGAACACTGAAGCTTTCTTT.

A few counts support this clonotype. The rearrangement links TRBV20-1 to TRBJ2-5, with D possibly being TRBD2 (6 bases). V lost 1 base, J lost 4 bases, and 13 bases lay in between. Germline V gene data show CDR1 as DFQATT and CDR2 as SNEGSKA (reference sequence). The CDR3 is 14 residues long. The CDR3 nucleotides are TGCAGTGCTAGAGCCGCGACTAGATTAGAGACCCAGTACTTC. It specifies CSARAATRLETQYF.

The chain combines TRBV5-1 with TRBJ2-5; 10 nucleotides agree with TRBD1. This CDR3 region has 14 residues. From germline, CDR1 is SGHRS and CDR2 YFSETQ. The V gene end was trimmed by 4 bases and the J gene end by 5 bases; junction bases not matched to a gene: 5. The DNA of the CDR3 is TGCGCCAGCAGCGCCGGGACAGGGGACGAGACCCAGTACTTC. It yields the protein CASSAGTGDETQYF.

This chain joins TRBV29-1 and TRBJ1-6; 10 bases match TRBD1. CDR3 length: 12 residues. V shed 8 bases, J shed 9 bases, and the junction held 4 bases outside the gene matches. Germline CDR1 reads SQVTM; CDR2 reads ANQGSEA. Here the CDR3 reads CSLGTGVSPLHF. The CDR3 DNA is TGCAGCTTGGGGACAGGGGTTTCACCCCTCCACTTT.

This clonotype was picked up a small number of times. The chain uses TRBV19 and TRBJ1-5, with TRBD1 as a possible D gene (5 bases). Per the germline V gene, CDR1 is LNHDA and CDR2 is SQIVND (reference sequence). This CDR3 is built from 14 residues. Trimming stripped 0 bases from V and 4 bases from J, with 7 bases between. Here the CDR3 DNA reads TGTGCCAGTAGTATAGACCCAGGGAATCAGCCCCAGCATTTT. Its translation is CASSIDPGNQPQHF. The whole variable domain, remainder taken from reference TRBV19 and TRBJ1-5, is DGGITQSPKYLFRKEGQNVTLSCEQNLNHDAMYWYRQDPGQGLRLIYYSQIVNDFQKGDIAEGYSVSREKKESFPLTVTSAQKNPTAFYLCASSIDPGNQPQHFGDGTRLSIL.

The rearrangement links TRBV29-1 to TRBJ1-5, with 8 bases fitting TRBD1. Germline-derived CDR1 and CDR2 are SQVTM and ANQGSEA. The CDR3 loop spans 14 amino acids. The CDR3: CRRTGSSSNQPQHF. In nucleotides, the CDR3 is TGCAGACGGACAGGGTCTAGTAGCAATCAGCCCCAGCATTTT.

This chain links TRBV7-9 with TRBJ2-7; unclear D gene. V was shortened by 5 bases and J by 2 bases, with 13 bases between the two germline ends. The CDR3 runs to 14 residues. Germline CDR1 reads SEHNR; CDR2 reads FQNEAQ (reference sequence). CDR3 amino acids: CASSQEEIAYEQYF. For the CDR3, the DNA is TGTGCCAGCAGCCAAGAAGAGATCGCCTACGAGCAGTACTTC.

The rearrangement uses TRBV20-1 and TRBJ1-4; 7 positions match TRBD1. The CDR3 has 15 residues. V shed 3 bases, J shed 3 bases, and the junction held 7 bases outside the gene matches. Per the germline V gene, CDR1 is DFQATT and CDR2 is SNEGSKA (reference sequence). Here the CDR3 reads CSARETGTSNEKLFF. CDR3 in DNA: TGCAGTGCTAGGGAGACAGGGACGTCTAATGAAAAACTGTTTTTT.

This chain joins TRBV6-5 and TRBJ2-7; no reliable D call. CDR3 length: 10 residues. V shed 7 bases and J shed 9 bases, with 10 bases lying between them. Germline V lookup: CDR1 MNHEY, CDR2 SVGAGI. The CDR3 is CASIPTGQYF. CDR3 in DNA: TGTGCCAGCATCCCAACGGGGCAGTACTTC.

This sequence joins TRBV10-2 and TRBJ1-3; D not resolved. Germline CDR1 WSHSY, CDR2 SAAADI. V lost 2 bases and J 0 bases, leaving 8 bases between the germline ends. This CDR3 comprises 15 residues. This CDR3 reads CASSEALNSGNTIYF. The DNA of the CDR3 is TGCGCCAGCAGTGAGGCACTGAACTCTGGAAACACCATATATTTT.

This clonotype has just one count. At one end the junction does not follow the germline gene, possibly because of a read error. The gene calls are TRBV7-1 and TRBJ2-6; maybe TRBD2 (6 bases). TRBV7-1 is classed as an ORF, of uncertain function. The CDR3 sequence is 16 residues long. In nucleotides, the CDR3 is TGTGCCAGCAGCCCAGCGGGTGGGGCTGGGGCCAACGTCCTGACTTTC. Translation gives CASSPAGGAGANVLTF.

This rearrangement joins TRBV11-2 to TRBJ1-2; a possible D gene is TRBD1 (5 bases). CDR3 length: 15 residues. Deletions cut 6 bases from V and 4 bases from J, with 18 bases between. Germline values: CDR1 SGHAT, CDR2 FQNNGV. Here the CDR3 DNA reads TGTGCCAGCAGGGATTGGGGACGGCTCGGCTATGGCTACACCTTC. This translates into CASRDWGRLGYGYTF. The complete variable domain, with remaining parts taken from reference TRBV11-2 and TRBJ1-2, reads EAGVAQSPRYKIIEKRQSVAFWCNPISGHATLYWYQQILGQGPKLLIQFQNNGVVDDSQLPKDRFSAERLKGVDSTLKIQPAKLEDSAVYLCASRDWGRLGYGYTFGSGTRLTVV.

In regard to this clonotype: Lacking the conserved final phenylalanine or tryptophan, this CDR3 likely reflects a read error. This chain uses TRBV14 with TRBJ1-1, with D perhaps TRBD1 (5 bases). V lost 4 bases and J lost 10, with 13 bases in between. This CDR3 region has 12 residues. Germline CDR1 SGHDN, CDR2 FVKESK. The CDR3 DNA sequence: TGTGCCAGCAGCCGTAACGGGGGAGTAGCTTTCCTT. It specifies CASSRNGGVAFL.

The chain has TRBV12-3 or TRBV12-4 and TRBJ2-2, with D tentatively TRBD1 (6 bases). V lost 9 bases and J 5 bases, leaving 28 bases between the germline ends. The CDR3 has 18 amino acids. CDR3 coding DNA: TGTGCCAGTGGTTTGCGCCCCATGACGCAGGGGCTAACCGGGGAGCTGTTTTTT. It translates to CASGLRPMTQGLTGELFF.

V and J are TRBV20-1 and TRBJ2-5; 9 bases agree with TRBD2. CDR1 is DFQATT, CDR2 SNEGSKA, per germline (reference sequence). This CDR3 is 15 amino acids long. The trim removed 0 bases at V and 3 bases at J, leaving 5 bases unmatched. CDR3 amino acids: CSARDSSGNEETQYF. CDR3 bases: TGCAGTGCTAGAGACTCTAGCGGGAATGAAGAGACCCAGTACTTC.

This clonotype was seen only a few times. This chain joins TRBV6-1 and TRBJ1-5; TRBD1 might be the D (6 bases). The CDR3 is made up of 14 amino acids. Germline CDR1 MNHNS, CDR2 SASEGT. Trimming removed 6 bases at V and 4 bases at J, with 13 bases between. The CDR3 is CASRQGSKNQPQHF. CDR3 DNA sequence: TGTGCCAGCAGACAGGGTAGTAAGAATCAGCCCCAGCATTTT.

In regard to this clonotype: This may be a read error: a much more frequent sequence differs by one nucleotide. The chain uses TRBV6-1 and TRBJ1-2; the D is unclear. Germline CDR1 is MNHNS and CDR2 is SASEGT. This CDR3 has 13 amino acids. CDR3 protein: CASRKVDHYGDTF. The CDR3, as DNA: TGTGCCAGCAGGAAAGTGGACCACTATGGCGACACCTTC.

This clonotype was counted ten times or more. CDR3 nucleotides: TGCGCCAGCAGGGAAACCGGGACAGGAGCTGGCTACACCTTC. Translating it yields CASRETGTGAGYTF. This sequence joins TRBV10-2 and TRBJ1-2; 8 bases are shared with TRBD1. The J segment lost 7 bases and the V segment lost 6 bases, leaving 10 bases of the junction unmatched. This CDR3 contains 14 residues. Germline V gives CDR1 WSHSY, CDR2 SAAADI.

CDR3: CASSLVSGAQPQHF. The DNA for the CDR3 is TGTGCCAGCAGTTTAGTGTCGGGCGCACAGCCCCAGCATTTT. The chain uses TRBV12-3 or TRBV12-4 and TRBJ1-5; D not certain. The length of the CDR3 is 14 residues. The V and J ends lost 1 base and 7 bases respectively, with 11 bases between them.

This clonotype has only a few counts. The chain uses TRBV2 and TRBJ1-3; the D is unclear. CDR1 is SNHLY, CDR2 FYNNEI, per germline. The CDR3 length is 14 residues. Deletions cut 5 bases from V and 8 bases from J, with 16 bases between. This CDR3 reads CASSPTARVDTIYF. CDR3 nucleotide sequence: TGTGCCAGCAGTCCAACAGCCCGCGTGGACACCATATATTTT.

The rearrangement joins TRBV19 to TRBJ1-2; the match to TRBD1 covers 8 bases. Germline CDR1 reads LNHDA; CDR2 reads SQIVND (reference sequence). The CDR3 runs 14 residues. V trimming: 3 bases; J trimming: 5 bases; junction bases outside the gene matches: 5. The CDR3 loop is CASSIDRGVYGYTF. CDR3 nucleotides: TGTGCCAGTAGTATCGACAGGGGAGTATATGGCTACACCTTC.

This clonotype was found many times. The DNA of the CDR3 is TGCAGTGCCCGAGGACAGCTCGGTACCCAGTACTTC. Translating it yields CSARGQLGTQYF. This sequence joins TRBV20-1 and TRBJ2-5, with D perhaps matching TRBD1 (6 bases). Germline V gives CDR1 DFQATT, CDR2 SNEGSKA (reference sequence). V was clipped by 6 bases and J by 8 bases, with 16 bases between them. There are 12 residues in the CDR3.

The CDR3 loop reads CASRSGAPGELFF. The CDR3 nucleotides read TGTGCTAGCCGCTCGGGAGCCCCCGGGGAGCTGTTTTTT. The V call is TRBV7-7, the J call TRBJ2-2; perhaps TRBD2 as D (6 bases). CDR1 and CDR2 from the germline V gene are SSHAT and FNYEAQ (reference sequence). This CDR3 has 13 amino acids.